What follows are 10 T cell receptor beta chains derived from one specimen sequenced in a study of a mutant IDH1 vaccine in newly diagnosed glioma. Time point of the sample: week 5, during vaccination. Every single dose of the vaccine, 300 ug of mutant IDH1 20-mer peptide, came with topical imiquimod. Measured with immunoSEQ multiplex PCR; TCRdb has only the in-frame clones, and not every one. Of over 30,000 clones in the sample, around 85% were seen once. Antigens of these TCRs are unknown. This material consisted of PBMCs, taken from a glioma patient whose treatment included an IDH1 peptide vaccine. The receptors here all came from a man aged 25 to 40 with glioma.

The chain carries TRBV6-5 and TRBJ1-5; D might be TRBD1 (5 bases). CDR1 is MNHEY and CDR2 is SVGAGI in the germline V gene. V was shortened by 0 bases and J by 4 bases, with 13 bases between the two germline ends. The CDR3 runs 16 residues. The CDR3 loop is CASSYSGQGPNQPQHF. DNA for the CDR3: TGTGCCAGCAGTTACTCGGGGCAGGGCCCGAATCAGCCCCAGCATTTT.

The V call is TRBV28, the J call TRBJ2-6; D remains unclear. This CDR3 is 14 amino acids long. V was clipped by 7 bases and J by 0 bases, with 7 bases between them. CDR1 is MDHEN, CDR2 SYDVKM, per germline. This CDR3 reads CASKGHSGANVLTF. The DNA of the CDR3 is TGTGCCAGCAAAGGGCACTCTGGGGCCAACGTCCTGACTTTC.

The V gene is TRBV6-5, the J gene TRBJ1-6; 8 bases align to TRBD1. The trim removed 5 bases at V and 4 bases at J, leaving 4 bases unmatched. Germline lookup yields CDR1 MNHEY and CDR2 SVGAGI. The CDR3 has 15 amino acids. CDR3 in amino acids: CASSPGGSYNSPLHF. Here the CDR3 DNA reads TGTGCCAGCAGTCCAGGGGGCTCTTATAATTCACCCCTCCACTTT.

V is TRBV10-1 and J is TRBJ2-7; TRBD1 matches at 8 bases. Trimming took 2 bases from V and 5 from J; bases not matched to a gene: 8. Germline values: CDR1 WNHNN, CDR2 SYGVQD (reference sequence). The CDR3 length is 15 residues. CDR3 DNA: TGCGCCAGCAGTGAGCTCCAGGGGGCGCGCCACGAGCAGTACTTC. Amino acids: CASSELQGARHEQYF.

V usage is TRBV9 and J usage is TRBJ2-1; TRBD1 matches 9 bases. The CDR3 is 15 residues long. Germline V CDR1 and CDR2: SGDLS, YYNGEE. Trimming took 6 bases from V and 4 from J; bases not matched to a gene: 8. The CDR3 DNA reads TGTGCCAGCAACCGCCGGGACAGGGATTACAATGAGCAGTTCTTC. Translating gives CASNRRDRDYNEQFF.

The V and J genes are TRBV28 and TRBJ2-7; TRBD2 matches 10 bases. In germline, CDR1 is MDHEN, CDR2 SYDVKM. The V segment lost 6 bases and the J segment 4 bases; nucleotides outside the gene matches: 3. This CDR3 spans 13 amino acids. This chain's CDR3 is CASRGTSEYEQYF. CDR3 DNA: TGTGCCAGCAGGGGGACTAGCGAATACGAGCAGTACTTC.

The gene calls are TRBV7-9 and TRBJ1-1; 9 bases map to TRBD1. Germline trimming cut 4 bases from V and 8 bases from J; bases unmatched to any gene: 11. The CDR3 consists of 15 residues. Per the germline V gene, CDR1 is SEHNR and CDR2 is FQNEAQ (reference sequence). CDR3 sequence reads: CASSSRQGGKAEAFF. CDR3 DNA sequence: TGTGCCAGCAGCTCGCGACAGGGGGGAAAGGCGGAAGCTTTCTTT.

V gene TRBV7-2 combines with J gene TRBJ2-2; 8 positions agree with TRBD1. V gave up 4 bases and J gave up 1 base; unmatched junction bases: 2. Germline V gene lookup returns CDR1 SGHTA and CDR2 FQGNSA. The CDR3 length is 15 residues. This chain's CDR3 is CASSSGTGNTGELFF. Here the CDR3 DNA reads TGTGCCAGCAGCTCCGGGACAGGGAACACCGGGGAGCTGTTTTTT.

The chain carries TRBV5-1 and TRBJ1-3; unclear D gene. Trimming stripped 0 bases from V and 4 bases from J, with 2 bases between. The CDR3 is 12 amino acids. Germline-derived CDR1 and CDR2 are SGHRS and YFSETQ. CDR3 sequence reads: CASSLGGNTIYF. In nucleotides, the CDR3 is TGCGCCAGCAGCTTGGGGGGAAACACCATATATTTT.

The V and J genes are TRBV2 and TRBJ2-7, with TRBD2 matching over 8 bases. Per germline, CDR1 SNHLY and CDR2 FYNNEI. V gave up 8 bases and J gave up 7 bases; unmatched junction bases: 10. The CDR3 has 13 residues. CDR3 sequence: CASRTRGAEEQYF. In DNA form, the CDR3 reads TGTGCCAGCCGAACGCGGGGGGCGGAGGAGCAGTACTTC.